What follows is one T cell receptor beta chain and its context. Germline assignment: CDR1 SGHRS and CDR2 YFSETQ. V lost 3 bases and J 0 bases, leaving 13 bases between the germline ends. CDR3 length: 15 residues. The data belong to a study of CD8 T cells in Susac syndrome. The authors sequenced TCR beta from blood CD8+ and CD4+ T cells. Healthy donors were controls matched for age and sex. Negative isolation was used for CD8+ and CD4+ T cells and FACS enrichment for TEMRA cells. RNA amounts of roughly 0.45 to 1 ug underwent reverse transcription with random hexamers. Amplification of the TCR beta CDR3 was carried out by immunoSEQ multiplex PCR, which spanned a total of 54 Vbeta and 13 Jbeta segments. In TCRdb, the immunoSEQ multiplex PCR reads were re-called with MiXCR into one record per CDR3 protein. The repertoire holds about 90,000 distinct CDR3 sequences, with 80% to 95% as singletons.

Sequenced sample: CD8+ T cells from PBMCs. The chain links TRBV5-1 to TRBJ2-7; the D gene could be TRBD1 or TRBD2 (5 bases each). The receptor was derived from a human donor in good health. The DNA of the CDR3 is TGCGCCAGCAGCTCCAAAGGGGACCCCTCCTACGAGCAGTACTTC. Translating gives CASSSKGDPSYEQYF.